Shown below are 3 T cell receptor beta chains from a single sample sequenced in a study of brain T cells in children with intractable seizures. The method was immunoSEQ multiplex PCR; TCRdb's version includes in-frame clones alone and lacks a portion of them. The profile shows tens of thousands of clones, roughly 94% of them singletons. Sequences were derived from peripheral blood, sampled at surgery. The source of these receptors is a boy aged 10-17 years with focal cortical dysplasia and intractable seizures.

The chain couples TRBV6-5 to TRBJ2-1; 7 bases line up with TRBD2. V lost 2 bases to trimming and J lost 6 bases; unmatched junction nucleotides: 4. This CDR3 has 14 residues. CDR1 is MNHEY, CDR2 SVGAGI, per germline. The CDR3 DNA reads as TGTGCCAGCAGTTACGCGGGGGACTTCAATGAGCAGTTCTTC. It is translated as CASSYAGDFNEQFF.

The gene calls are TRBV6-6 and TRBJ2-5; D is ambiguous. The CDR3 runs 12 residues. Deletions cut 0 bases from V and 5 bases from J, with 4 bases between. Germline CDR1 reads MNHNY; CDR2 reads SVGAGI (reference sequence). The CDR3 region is CASSYSRETQYF. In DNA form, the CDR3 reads TGTGCCAGCAGTTACTCGCGGGAGACCCAGTACTTC.

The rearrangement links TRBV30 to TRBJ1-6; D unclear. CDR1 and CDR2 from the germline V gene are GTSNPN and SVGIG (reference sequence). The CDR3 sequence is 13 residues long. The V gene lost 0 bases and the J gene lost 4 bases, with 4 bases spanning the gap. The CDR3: CAWSVGYNSPLHF. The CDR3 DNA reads TGTGCCTGGAGTGTCGGGTATAATTCACCCCTCCACTTT.